This is a list of T cell receptor beta chains from one sample in a study of shared clonotypes between healthy human individuals. Profiled with immunoSEQ multiplex PCR; TCRdb holds only in-frame clones, not every one. The sample shows millions of clones, under 95% of them seen only once. What was sequenced was naive CD8+ T cells from PBMCs. The receptors come from a man younger than 35 in good health. Some clones in this sample may be carry-over from other donors' samples. Both conserved end residues are part of each CDR3. D genes are given only for firm matches. Rows give clone size only sometimes, using once, few, many, or a class for an expanded clone.

D	J	V	size	CDR3	DNA
-	TRBJ1-5	TRBV27	-	CASSLLAGNQPQHF	TGTGCCAGCAGTTTATTAGCTGGCAATCAGCCCCAGCATTTT
-	TRBJ1-2	TRBV10-2	-	CASSDRTSRNYGYTF	TGCGCCAGCAGTGATAGGACATCGAGGAACTATGGCTACACCTTC
-	TRBJ2-7	TRBV10-2	-	CASSESLKNKGGSYEQYF	TGCGCCAGCAGTGAGTCACTTAAGAATAAGGGGGGCTCCTACGAGCAGTACTTC
-	TRBJ2-1	TRBV29-1	-	CSGTGTLIHNEQFF	TGCAGCGGGACGGGAACCCTAATACACAATGAGCAGTTCTTC
-	TRBJ2-2	TRBV27	-	CASSLWGPSGELFF	TGTGCCAGCAGTTTATGGGGGCCTAGCGGGGAGCTGTTTTTT
TRBD1	TRBJ2-7	TRBV10-1	-	CASGTGSAPYEQYF	TGCGCCAGCGGGACAGGGAGCGCTCCCTACGAGCAGTACTTC
-	TRBJ1-1	TRBV6-1	-	CASRGRGGNTEAFF	TGTGCCAGCAGGGGCAGGGGAGGGAACACTGAAGCTTTCTTT
-	TRBJ1-4	TRBV7-2	-	CASSQGHPTNEKLFF	TGTGCCAGCAGCCAGGGCCATCCGACTAATGAAAAACTGTTTTTT
TRBD1	TRBJ2-7	TRBV7-8	once	CASSLMTGLNEQYF	TGTGCCAGCAGCTTAATGACAGGGCTCAACGAGCAGTACTTC
-	TRBJ1-1	TRBV19	-	CASSFPGHNTEAFF	TGTGCCAGTAGTTTCCCGGGTCACAACACTGAAGCTTTCTTT
-	TRBJ1-4	TRBV27	-	CASRQGFGNEKLFF	TGTGCCAGCAGGCAGGGTTTCGGTAATGAAAAACTGTTTTTT
-	TRBJ2-3	TRBV7-3	-	CASSLNPGRADTQYF	TGTGCCAGCAGCTTAAACCCGGGAAGGGCGGATACGCAGTATTTT
-	TRBJ1-2	TRBV28	-	CASSFPRQALVEYTF	TGTGCCAGCAGTTTCCCGAGACAGGCCCTTGTTGAATACACCTTC
TRBD1	TRBJ1-1	TRBV27	-	CASSFYPSPGQENTEAFF	TGTGCCAGCAGTTTTTACCCATCCCCGGGACAGGAGAACACTGAAGCTTTCTTT
-	TRBJ2-1	TRBV27	-	CASSLLVPAGFDEQFF	TGTGCCAGCAGTTTATTGGTCCCCGCAGGGTTTGATGAGCAGTTCTTC
-	TRBJ1-1	TRBV7-6	-	CASSWEEYMNTEAFF	TGTGCCAGCAGCTGGGAGGAGTACATGAACACTGAAGCTTTCTTT
-	TRBJ1-6	TRBV4-3	-	CASSQGTGNNSPLHF	TGCGCCAGCAGCCAAGGGACTGGGAATAATTCACCCCTCCACTTT
TRBD2	TRBJ2-1	TRBV4-1	-	CASSQTREGLYNEQFF	TGCGCCAGCAGCCAAACTCGGGAGGGGCTCTACAATGAGCAGTTCTTC
-	TRBJ2-2	TRBV4-1	-	CASSQTDDSRAGELFF	TGCGCCAGCAGCCAAACAGACGACAGTCGGGCCGGGGAGCTGTTTTTT
-	TRBJ2-7	TRBV27	-	CASRLLTDVGQYF	TGTGCCAGCAGACTTCTAACCGACGTGGGGCAGTACTTC